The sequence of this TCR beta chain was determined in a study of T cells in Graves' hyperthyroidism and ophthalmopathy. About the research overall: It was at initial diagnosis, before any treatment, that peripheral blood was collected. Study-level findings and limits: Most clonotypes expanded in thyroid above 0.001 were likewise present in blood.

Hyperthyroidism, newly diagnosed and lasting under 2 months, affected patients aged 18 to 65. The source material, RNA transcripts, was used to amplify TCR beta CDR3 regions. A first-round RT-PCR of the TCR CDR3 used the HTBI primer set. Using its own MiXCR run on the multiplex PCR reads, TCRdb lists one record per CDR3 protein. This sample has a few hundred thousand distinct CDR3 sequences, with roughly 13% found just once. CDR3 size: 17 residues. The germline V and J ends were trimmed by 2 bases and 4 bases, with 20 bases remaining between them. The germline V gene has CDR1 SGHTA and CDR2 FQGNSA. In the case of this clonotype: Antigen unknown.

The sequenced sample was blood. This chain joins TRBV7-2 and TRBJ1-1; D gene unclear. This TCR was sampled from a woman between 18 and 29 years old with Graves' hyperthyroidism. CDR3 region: CASSLLAGRLRSTEAFF. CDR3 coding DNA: TGTGCCAGCAGCTTATTGGCAGGCAGGCTAAGGTCCACTGAAGCTTTCTTT.